The T cell receptor beta chain described here comes from a study of blood T cell repertoires in COVID-19. Cohort placement rested on clinical history that participants reported themselves. The CDR3 extends over 12 amino acids. The ends were cut back, 7 bases at V and 1 base at J, with 7 bases in the middle. Germline CDR1 and CDR2: LNHDA and SQIVND (reference sequence). Using immunoSEQ multiplex PCR, the repertoire was profiled, and TCRdb retains in-frame clones only, with some absent. The sample holds roughly 150,000 clones, roughly 90% seen once. Sequencing was performed on PBMCs or T cells enriched from blood (not recorded which). The gene calls are TRBV19 and TRBJ1-1; D perhaps matches TRBD1 (6 bases). The receptor was derived from a man aged 50-59 years who had recovered from COVID-19. The CDR3 coding sequence is TGTGCCAGTATGACAGGGAACACTGAAGCTTTCTTT. This codes for CASMTGNTEAFF.